These 15 T cell receptor beta chains were sequenced from one sample in a study of blood T cells in healthy people across ages. For the second PCR, which ran for roughly 6 to 11 cycles, a sample-barcoded 5' primer and a J-beta primer mix were used. From the 5' RACE reads, TCRdb called clonotypes with MiXCR, one entry per CDR3 protein. The sample includes approximately 800,000 distinct CDR3 sequences, approximately 25% of them seen just once. The data also belong to a second study, concerning T cells of mothers and their children.

Source material: blood. These receptors all stem from a boy between 5 and 17 years old in good health.

The sample holds a few counts of this clonotype. The rearrangement joins TRBV27 to TRBJ1-1; D is unclear. The CDR3 is 14 residues long. Per the germline V gene, CDR1 is MNHEY and CDR2 is SMNVEV (reference sequence). V lost 2 bases and J 5 bases, leaving 12 bases between the germline ends. The CDR3 DNA reads TGTGCCAGCAGTTTAGGGGAGGGCATAACTGAAGCTTTCTTT. Amino acid sequence: CASSLGEGITEAFF.

This clonotype was recorded at least ten times. The chain combines TRBV5-1 with TRBJ2-5; weak D call: TRBD1 (5 bases). The germline gives CDR1 SGHRS, CDR2 YFSETQ. CDR3 length equals 13 residues. Trimming took off 1 base at V and 2 bases at J, with 6 bases between the two ends. This chain's CDR3 is CASSLRQQETQYF. In DNA, the CDR3 is TGCGCCAGCAGCTTGAGACAGCAAGAGACCCAGTACTTC.

This chain uses TRBV5-8 with TRBJ2-5; D not resolved. There are 13 residues in the CDR3. V was clipped by 4 bases and J by 3 bases, with 10 bases between them. From germline, CDR1 is SGHTS and CDR2 YDEGEE. The CDR3 here is CASSVDRKETQYF. CDR3 sequence (DNA): TGTGCCAGCAGCGTGGATCGTAAAGAGACCCAGTACTTC.

This chain links TRBV7-2 with TRBJ1-4, with a possible D match to TRBD1 (6 bases). The ends were cut back, 3 bases at V and 16 bases at J, with 21 bases in the middle. The CDR3 covers 14 residues. The germline gives CDR1 SGHTA, CDR2 FQGNSA. This CDR3 is CASSLNGLDSEEFF. Written as DNA, the CDR3 is TGTGCCAGCAGCTTGAACGGTTTGGACAGCGAGGAGTTTTTT.

Only a few counts were recorded for this clonotype. V gene TRBV5-1 combines with J gene TRBJ2-3; maybe TRBD2 (5 bases). The germline V gene has CDR1 SGHRS and CDR2 YFSETQ. The V end lost 0 bases, the J end lost 8 bases, and 13 bases lay between the germline ends. The length of the CDR3 is 14 residues. CDR3 region: CASSLDSGTGTQYF. CDR3 DNA sequence: TGCGCCAGCAGCTTGGACAGCGGCACTGGTACGCAGTATTTT.

This rearrangement joins TRBV29-1 to TRBJ2-3; D might be TRBD1 (6 bases). Looked up from germline, CDR1 is SQVTM and CDR2 is ANQGSEA. Between the trimmed V and J ends, which lost 3 bases and 2 bases, there was a span of 9 bases. The length of the CDR3 is 13 residues. In DNA form, the CDR3 reads TGCAGCGTTGAGGGACACCTCACAGATACGCAGTATTTT. Translating gives CSVEGHLTDTQYF.

The V and J genes are TRBV28 and TRBJ2-1; D is perhaps TRBD2 (5 bases). Germline V gene sequence: CDR1 MDHEN, CDR2 SYDVKM. V was trimmed by 4 bases and J by 10 bases, leaving 11 bases between them. This CDR3 comprises 12 residues. The CDR3 nucleotides are TGTGCCAGCAGTTCCGGTGGCGGGGAGCAGTTCTTC. Its translation is CASSSGGGEQFF.

The chain recombines TRBV5-5 with TRBJ2-5, with D hard to call. Trimming stripped 0 bases from V and 3 bases from J, with 9 bases between. The CDR3 covers 14 residues. Germline-derived CDR1 and CDR2 are SGHKS and YYEKEE (reference sequence). The CDR3 reads CASSLEAEEETQYF. The DNA for the CDR3 is TGTGCCAGCAGCTTGGAAGCAGAGGAAGAGACCCAGTACTTC.

The V gene is TRBV7-9, the J gene TRBJ1-1; weak D call: TRBD1 (5 bases). Trimming removed 2 bases from V and 1 base from J, with 11 bases in between. Germline values: CDR1 SEHNR, CDR2 FQNEAQ (reference sequence). This CDR3 has 15 amino acids. The CDR3 spells CASSLLIGANTEAFF. The CDR3 nucleotides read TGTGCCAGCAGCTTATTAATTGGGGCGAACACTGAAGCTTTCTTT.

The V and J genes are TRBV20-1 and TRBJ2-1, with 9 bases identical to TRBD2. The CDR3 is made up of 14 amino acids. Trimming took 6 bases from V and 9 from J; bases not matched to a gene: 12. CDR1 DFQATT and CDR2 SNEGSKA come from the germline V gene (reference sequence). The CDR3 region is CSAQKGSGSVEQFF. The CDR3 DNA is TGCAGTGCACAAAAGGGTAGCGGGAGCGTTGAGCAGTTCTTC.

This clonotype came up a few times. V is TRBV4-3 and J is TRBJ1-1; D call uncertain. CDR3 length equals 15 residues. Germline V gene sequence: CDR1 LGHNA, CDR2 YSLEER. The V end lost 4 bases, the J end lost 1 base, and 13 bases lay between the germline ends. DNA of the CDR3: TGCGCCAGCAGCCCCGGACGGATGTGGAACACTGAAGCTTTCTTT. It specifies CASSPGRMWNTEAFF.

This clonotype has a handful of counts. This chain joins TRBV12-5 and TRBJ1-1; D is uncertain. The CDR3 runs 13 residues. Trimming took off 3 bases at V and 3 bases at J, with 8 bases between the two ends. Germline values: CDR1 LGHNT, CDR2 FRNRAP. CDR3 DNA sequence: TGTGCTAGTGGTTTTAGCGGCCACACTGAAGCTTTCTTT. This translates into CASGFSGHTEAFF.

The chain has TRBV28 and TRBJ1-1, with 8 bases identical to TRBD1. V was pared by 1 base and J by 5 bases, with 6 bases of the junction left unmatched. The germline gives CDR1 MDHEN, CDR2 SYDVKM. The CDR3 consists of 15 residues. The CDR3 sequence is CASSLSGRGPTEAFF. The CDR3 DNA is TGTGCCAGCAGTTTATCTGGCAGGGGGCCGACTGAAGCTTTCTTT.

This clonotype has a handful of counts. The chain links TRBV14 to TRBJ2-4; 7 nucleotides align to TRBD1. This CDR3 contains 16 residues. The J segment lost 0 bases and the V segment lost 4 bases, leaving 6 bases of the junction unmatched. Germline-derived CDR1 and CDR2 are SGHDN and FVKESK. The DNA of the CDR3 is TGTGCCAGCAGCCTAGGGACAGACGGAGCCAAAAACATTCAGTACTTC. This encodes CASSLGTDGAKNIQYF.

The J gene is TRBJ1-1, the V gene TRBV29-1; D remains ambiguous. Trimming cost V 1 base and J 3 bases, with 12 bases left between them. Germline lookup yields CDR1 SQVTM and CDR2 ANQGSEA. The CDR3 spans 14 residues. This CDR3 reads CSVEAGWLDTEAFF. The DNA for the CDR3 is TGCAGCGTTGAAGCCGGGTGGTTGGACACTGAAGCTTTCTTT.